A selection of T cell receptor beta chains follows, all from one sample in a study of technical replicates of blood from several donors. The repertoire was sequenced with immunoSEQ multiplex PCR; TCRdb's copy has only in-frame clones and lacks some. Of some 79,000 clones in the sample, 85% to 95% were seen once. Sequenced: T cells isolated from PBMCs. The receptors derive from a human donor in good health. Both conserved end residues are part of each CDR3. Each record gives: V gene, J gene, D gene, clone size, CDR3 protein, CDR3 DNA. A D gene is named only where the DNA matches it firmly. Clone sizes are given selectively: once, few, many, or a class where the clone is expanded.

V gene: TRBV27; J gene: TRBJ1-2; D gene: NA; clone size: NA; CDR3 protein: CASRAGQPYGYTF; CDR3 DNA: TGTGCCAGCAGGGCAGGACAGCCCTATGGCTACACCTTC
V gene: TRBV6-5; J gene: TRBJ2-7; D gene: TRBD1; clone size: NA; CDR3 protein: CASSKQDRGIGEQYF; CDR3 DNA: TGTGCCAGCAGTAAACAAGACAGGGGGATCGGCGAGCAGTACTTC
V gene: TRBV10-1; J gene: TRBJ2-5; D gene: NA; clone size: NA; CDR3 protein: CASSEPSTGKVGTQYF; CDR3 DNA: TGCGCCAGCAGTGAGCCAAGCACAGGGAAGGTTGGGACCCAGTACTTC
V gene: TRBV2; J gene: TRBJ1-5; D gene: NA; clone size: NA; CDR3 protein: CASRGTEGQPQHF; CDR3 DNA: TGTGCCAGCAGAGGGACTGAAGGTCAGCCCCAGCATTTT
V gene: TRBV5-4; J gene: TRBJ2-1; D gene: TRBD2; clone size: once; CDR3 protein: CASKTGGFYNEQFF; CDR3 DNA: TGTGCCAGCAAAACGGGAGGGTTCTACAATGAGCAGTTCTTC
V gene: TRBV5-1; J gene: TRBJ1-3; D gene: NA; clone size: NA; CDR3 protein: CASSLAPGFSGNTIYF; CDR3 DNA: TGCGCCAGCAGCTTGGCGCCAGGGTTCTCTGGAAACACCATATATTTT
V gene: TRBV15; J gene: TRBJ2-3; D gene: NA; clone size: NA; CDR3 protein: CASQHSAGATDTQYF; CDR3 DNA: TGTGCCAGTCAGCACTCGGCAGGGGCTACAGATACGCAGTATTTT
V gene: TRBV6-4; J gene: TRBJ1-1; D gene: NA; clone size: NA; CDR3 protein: CASSDGADTEAFF; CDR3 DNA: TGTGCCAGCAGTGACGGGGCGGACACTGAAGCTTTCTTT
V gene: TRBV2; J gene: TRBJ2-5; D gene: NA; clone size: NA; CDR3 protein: CASSESMGATQYF; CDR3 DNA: TGTGCCAGCAGTGAATCGATGGGGGCGACCCAGTACTTC
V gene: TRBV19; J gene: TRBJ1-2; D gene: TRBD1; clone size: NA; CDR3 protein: CASSDRGAGYTF; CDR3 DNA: TGTGCCAGTAGTGACAGGGGGGCTGGCTACACCTTC
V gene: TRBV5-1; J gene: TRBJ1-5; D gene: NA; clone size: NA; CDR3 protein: CASSLAGNQPQHF; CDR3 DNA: TGCGCCAGCAGCTTGGCAGGAAATCAGCCCCAGCATTTT
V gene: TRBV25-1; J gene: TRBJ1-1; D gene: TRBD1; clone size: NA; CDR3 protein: CASSETGWGTEAFF; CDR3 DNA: TGTGCCAGCAGTGAGACAGGGTGGGGCACTGAAGCTTTCTTT
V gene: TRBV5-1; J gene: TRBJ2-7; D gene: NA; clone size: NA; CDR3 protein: CASTGEQVDEQYF; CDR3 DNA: TGCGCCAGCACAGGGGAGCAAGTTGACGAGCAGTACTTC
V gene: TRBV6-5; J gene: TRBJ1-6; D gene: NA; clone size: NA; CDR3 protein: CASSYAGHYNSPLHF; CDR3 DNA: TGTGCCAGCAGTTATGCAGGGCACTATAATTCACCCCTCCACTTT
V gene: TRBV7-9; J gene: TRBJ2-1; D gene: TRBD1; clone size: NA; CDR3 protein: CASSWDSEQFF; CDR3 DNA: TGTGCCAGCAGCTGGGACAGCGAGCAGTTCTTC
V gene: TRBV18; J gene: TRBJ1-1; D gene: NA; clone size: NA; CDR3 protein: CASSPDTNTEAFF; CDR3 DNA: TGTGCCAGCTCACCGGACACGAACACTGAAGCTTTCTTT
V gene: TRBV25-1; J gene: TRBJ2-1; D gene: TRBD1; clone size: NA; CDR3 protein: CASSEKLGQGWNEQFF; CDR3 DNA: TGTGCCAGCAGTGAGAAGTTGGGACAGGGATGGAATGAGCAGTTCTTC
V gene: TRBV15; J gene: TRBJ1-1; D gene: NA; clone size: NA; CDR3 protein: CATSRDWRGNTEAFF; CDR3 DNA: TGTGCCACCAGCAGAGATTGGCGCGGGAACACTGAAGCTTTCTTT
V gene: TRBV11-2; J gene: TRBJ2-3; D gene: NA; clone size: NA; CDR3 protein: CASSFRQPDTQYF; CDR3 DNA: TGTGCCAGCAGTTTTAGACAGCCGGATACGCAGTATTTT
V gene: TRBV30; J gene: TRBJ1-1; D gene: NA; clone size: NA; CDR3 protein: CASRGNTEAFF; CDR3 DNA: TGTGCCTCAAGGGGGAACACTGAAGCTTTCTTT
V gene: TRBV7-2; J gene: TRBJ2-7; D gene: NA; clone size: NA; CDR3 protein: CASSLPSSYEQYF; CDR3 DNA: TGTGCCAGCAGCTTACCTAGCTCCTACGAGCAGTACTTC
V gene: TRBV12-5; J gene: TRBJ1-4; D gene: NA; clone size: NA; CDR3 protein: CASAPAGRNEKLFF; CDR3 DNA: TGTGCTAGTGCCCCCGCGGGCCGTAATGAAAAACTGTTTTTT
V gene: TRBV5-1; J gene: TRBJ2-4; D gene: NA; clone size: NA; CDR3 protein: CASSDTPGSKNIQYF; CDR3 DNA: TGCGCCAGCAGCGATACCCCGGGGTCCAAAAACATTCAGTACTTC
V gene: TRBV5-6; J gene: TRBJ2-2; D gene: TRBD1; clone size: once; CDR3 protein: CASSWDRNTGELFF; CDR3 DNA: TGTGCCAGCAGCTGGGACAGGAACACCGGGGAGCTGTTTTTT
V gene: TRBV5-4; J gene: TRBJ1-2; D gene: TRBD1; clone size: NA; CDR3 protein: CASSFNQGDYGYTF; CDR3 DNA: TGTGCCAGCAGCTTCAACCAGGGGGACTATGGCTACACCTTC
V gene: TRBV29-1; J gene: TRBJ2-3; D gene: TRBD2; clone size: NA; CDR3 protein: CSPRLVAGSDTQYF; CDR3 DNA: TGCAGCCCCCGTTTGGTAGCGGGATCAGATACGCAGTATTTT
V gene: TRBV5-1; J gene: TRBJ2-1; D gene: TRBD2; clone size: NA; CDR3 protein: CASTFGLAGYNEQFF; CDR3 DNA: TGCGCCAGCACCTTCGGACTAGCGGGATACAATGAGCAGTTCTTC
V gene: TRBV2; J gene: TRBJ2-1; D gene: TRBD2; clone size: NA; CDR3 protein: CASSESRLATYNEQFF; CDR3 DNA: TGTGCCAGCAGTGAATCTCGACTAGCGACCTACAATGAGCAGTTCTTC
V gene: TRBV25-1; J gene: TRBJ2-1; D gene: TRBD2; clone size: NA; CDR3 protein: CASSDLAGGSYNEQFF; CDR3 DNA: TGTGCCAGCAGTGACTTAGCGGGAGGGAGCTACAATGAGCAGTTCTTC
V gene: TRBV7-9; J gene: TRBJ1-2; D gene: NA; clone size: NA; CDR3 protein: CASSLQTRQSNYGYTF; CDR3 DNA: TGTGCCAGCAGCTTGCAGACAAGACAATCTAACTATGGCTACACCTTC
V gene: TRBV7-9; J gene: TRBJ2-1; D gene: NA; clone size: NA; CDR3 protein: CASSLGDNQQFF; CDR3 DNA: TGTGCCAGCAGCTTAGGGGACAATCAGCAGTTCTTC
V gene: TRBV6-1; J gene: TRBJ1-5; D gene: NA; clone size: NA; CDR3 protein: CASSMTVSSNQPQHF; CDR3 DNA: TGTGCCAGCAGCATGACAGTTTCTAGCAATCAGCCCCAGCATTTT
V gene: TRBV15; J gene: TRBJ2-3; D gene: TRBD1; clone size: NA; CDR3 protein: CATSRGDREPDTQYF; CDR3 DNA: TGTGCCACCAGCAGGGGGGACAGGGAACCAGATACGCAGTATTTT
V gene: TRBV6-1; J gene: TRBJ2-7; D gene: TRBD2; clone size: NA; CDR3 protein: CASSVGLAVSSYEQYF; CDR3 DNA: TGTGCCAGCAGTGTTGGGCTAGCGGTTAGCTCCTACGAGCAGTACTTC
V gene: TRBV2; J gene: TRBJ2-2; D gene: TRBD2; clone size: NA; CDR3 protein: CASSRTSGTTGELFF; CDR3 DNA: TGTGCCAGCTCGAGGACTAGCGGGACCACCGGGGAGCTGTTTTTT
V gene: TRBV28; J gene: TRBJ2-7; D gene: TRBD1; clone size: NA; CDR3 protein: CASSPSPPGQGWGEQYF; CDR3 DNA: TGTGCCAGCTCCCCCTCCCCTCCGGGACAGGGATGGGGCGAGCAGTACTTC
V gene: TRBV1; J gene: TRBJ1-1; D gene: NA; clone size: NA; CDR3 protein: CTSSQERGKGTEAFF; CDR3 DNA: TGCACCAGCAGCCAAGAGCGGGGAAAGGGCACTGAAGCTTTCTTT